The TCR beta chain under discussion was sequenced for a study of human thymus T cells. V lost 5 bases to trimming and J lost 2 bases, with 9 bases between them. CDR1 SEHNR and CDR2 FQNEAQ come from the germline V gene (reference sequence). The CDR3 is made up of 13 amino acids. This clone is a singleton in its sample. Four of the eight donors gave roughly 0.45-1 mL blood during surgery. Assay: immunoSEQ multiplex PCR; the TCRdb copy retains only in-frame clones and omits some. The table shows about 46,000 clones, with approximately 95% occurring only once. The TCR was taken from a girl less than two years old with a congenital heart defect but otherwise immunologically healthy. The chain employs TRBV7-9 and TRBJ1-1; no clear D. The sample comprised blood. CDR3 region: CASSPRGNTEAFF. In DNA, the CDR3 is TGTGCCAGCAGCCCCCGGGGTAACACTGAAGCTTTCTTT.